Presented here are 7 T cell receptor beta chains from one specimen sequenced in a study of T-cell memory formation after mild COVID-19 (dated by TCRdb to the early 2020s). The method behind the library was 5' RACE. Sequencing was carried out with an Illumina NovaSeq 6000. Starting from the raw public reads, TCRdb applied fastp trimming at Q25, assembled clones with MiXCR and retained in-frame beta chains. When rows share a CDR3 protein, they turn into one entry using the most common DNA and genes. The sample includes under 85,000 distinct CDR3 sequences, with more than 11% observed a single time. Around 31% of the sample belongs to the ten largest clones. Material: PBMCs or a T cell subset sorted from them (not recorded which). All receptors derive from an adult woman who had mild COVID-19 (a few samples of this study predate the infection). The sample titles of this study are shuffled in the database, so cell type and time point are left out; the donor was told from shared clones.

The chain couples TRBV6-1 to TRBJ2-3; D is ambiguous. Germline CDR1 and CDR2: MNHNS and SASEGT. This CDR3 has 17 residues. The ends were cut back, 2 bases at V and 5 bases at J, with 20 bases in the middle. The CDR3 coding sequence is TGTGCCAGCAGTGAACACCTCCTATTGCAAAGGTTAGATACGCAGTATTTT. Translated, it gives CASSEHLLLQRLDTQYF.

The V and J genes are TRBV4-1 and TRBJ2-7, with D maybe TRBD2 (7 bases). V lost 3 bases to trimming and J lost 4 bases, with 13 bases between them. The CDR3 has 14 residues. Germline assignment: CDR1 MGHRA and CDR2 YSYEKL. CDR3 protein: CASSHTGRGYEQYF. In nucleotides, the CDR3 is TGCGCCAGCAGCCATACAGGGAGGGGTTACGAGCAGTACTTC.

The chain has TRBV29-1 and TRBJ2-7, with 8 bases matching TRBD2. Trimming at V came to 4 bases and at J to 3 bases, leaving 8 bases not matched to a gene. Germline CDR1 is SQVTM and CDR2 is ANQGSEA. CDR3 length: 14 residues. CDR3 bases: TGCAGCGTTGGGGAGCGGGAGTTCTACTACGAGCAGTACTTC. Translated: CSVGEREFYYEQYF.

The chain has TRBV5-1 and TRBJ2-7, with TRBD2 matching 13 bases. Germline values: CDR1 SGHRS, CDR2 YFSETQ. With 4 bases clipped from V and 5 bases from J, the junction kept 9 bases outside the gene matches. This CDR3 region has 16 residues. Here the CDR3 reads CASSADGTSGIDEQYF. As DNA, the CDR3 is TGCGCCAGCAGCGCCGACGGGACTAGCGGGATTGACGAGCAGTACTTC.

There are a few counts of this clonotype. The rearrangement links TRBV12-3 or TRBV12-4 to TRBJ1-5; D remains unclear. Trimming took 6 bases from V and 1 from J, leaving 13 bases between them. The length of the CDR3 is 15 residues. CDR3: CASSTLERSNQPQHF. The CDR3 coding sequence is TGTGCCAGCAGCACGTTAGAGAGAAGCAATCAGCCCCAGCATTTT.

In its sample, this clonotype was seen a few times. V and J are TRBV20-1 and TRBJ1-1; TRBD1 is a possible D gene (6 bases). V gave up 0 bases and J gave up 5 bases, with 13 bases separating them. In germline, CDR1 is DFQATT, CDR2 SNEGSKA (reference sequence). This CDR3 is built from 14 residues. CDR3 protein: CSAREVGGPTEAFF. CDR3 sequence (DNA): TGCAGTGCTAGAGAAGTCGGGGGGCCAACTGAAGCTTTCTTT.

The sample holds a few counts of this clonotype. The rearrangement joins TRBV7-9 to TRBJ1-5; no reliable D call. V was cut by 0 bases and J by 5 bases, with 2 bases left in between. Per germline, CDR1 SEHNR and CDR2 FQNEAQ (reference sequence). CDR3 length: 12 amino acids. The CDR3 nucleotides are TGTGCCAGCAGCTTAGCCTATCAGCCCCAGCATTTT. The encoded protein is CASSLAYQPQHF. Together with reference TRBV7-9 and TRBJ1-5, the CDR3 gives the full variable domain: DTGVSQNPRHKITKRGQNVTFRCDPISEHNRLYWYRQTLGQGPEFLTYFQNEAQLEKSRLLSDRFSAERPKGSFSTLEIQRTEQGDSAMYLCASSLAYQPQHFGDGTRLSIL.